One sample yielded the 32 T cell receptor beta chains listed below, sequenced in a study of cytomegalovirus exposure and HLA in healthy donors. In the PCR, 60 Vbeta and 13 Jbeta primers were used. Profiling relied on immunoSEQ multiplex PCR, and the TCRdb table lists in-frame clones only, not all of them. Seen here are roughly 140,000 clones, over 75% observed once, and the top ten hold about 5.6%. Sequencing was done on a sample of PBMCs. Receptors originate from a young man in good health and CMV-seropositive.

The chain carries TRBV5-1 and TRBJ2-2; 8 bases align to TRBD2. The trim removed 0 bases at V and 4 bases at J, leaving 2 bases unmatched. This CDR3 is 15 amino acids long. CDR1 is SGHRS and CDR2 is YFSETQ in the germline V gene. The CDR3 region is CASSLVAGFTGELFF. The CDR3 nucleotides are TGCGCCAGCAGCTTGGTAGCGGGGTTCACCGGGGAGCTGTTTTTT.

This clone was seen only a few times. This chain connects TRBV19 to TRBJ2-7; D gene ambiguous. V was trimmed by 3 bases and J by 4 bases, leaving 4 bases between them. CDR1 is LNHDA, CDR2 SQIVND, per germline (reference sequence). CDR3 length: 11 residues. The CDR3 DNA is TGTGCCAGTAGTATCCCTTACGAGCAGTACTTC. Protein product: CASSIPYEQYF.

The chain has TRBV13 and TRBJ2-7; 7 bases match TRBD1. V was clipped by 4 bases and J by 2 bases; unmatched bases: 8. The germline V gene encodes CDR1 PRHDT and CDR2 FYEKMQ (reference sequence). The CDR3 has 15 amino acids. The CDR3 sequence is CASSSRGHGPYEQYF. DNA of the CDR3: TGTGCCAGCAGCTCTAGGGGGCACGGGCCCTACGAGCAGTACTTC.

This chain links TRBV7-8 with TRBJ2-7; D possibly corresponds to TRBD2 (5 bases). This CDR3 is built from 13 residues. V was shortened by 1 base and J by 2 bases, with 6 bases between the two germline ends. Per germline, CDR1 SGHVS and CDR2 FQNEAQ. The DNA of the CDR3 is TGTGCCAGCAGCTTAGGGGAGACCTACGAGCAGTACTTC. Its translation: CASSLGETYEQYF.

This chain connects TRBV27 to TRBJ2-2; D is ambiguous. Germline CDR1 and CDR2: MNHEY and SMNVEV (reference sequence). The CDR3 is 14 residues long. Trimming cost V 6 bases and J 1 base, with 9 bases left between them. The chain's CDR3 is CASRPQKNTGELFF. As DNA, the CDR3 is TGTGCCAGCAGGCCCCAGAAGAACACCGGGGAGCTGTTTTTT.

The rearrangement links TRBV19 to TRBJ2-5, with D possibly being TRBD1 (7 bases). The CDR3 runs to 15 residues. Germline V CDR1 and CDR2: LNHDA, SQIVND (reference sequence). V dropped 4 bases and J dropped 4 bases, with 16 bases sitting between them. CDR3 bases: TGTGCCAGTAGTAGGGGGGACAGACTGAGAGAGACCCAGTACTTC. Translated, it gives CASSRGDRLRETQYF.

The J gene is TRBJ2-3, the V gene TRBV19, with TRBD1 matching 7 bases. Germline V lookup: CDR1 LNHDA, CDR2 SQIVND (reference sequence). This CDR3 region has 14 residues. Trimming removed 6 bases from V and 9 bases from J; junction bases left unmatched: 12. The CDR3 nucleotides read TGTGCCAGTAGGAGGGGGCCCCCGCCGGAGACGCAGTATTTT. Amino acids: CASRRGPPPETQYF.

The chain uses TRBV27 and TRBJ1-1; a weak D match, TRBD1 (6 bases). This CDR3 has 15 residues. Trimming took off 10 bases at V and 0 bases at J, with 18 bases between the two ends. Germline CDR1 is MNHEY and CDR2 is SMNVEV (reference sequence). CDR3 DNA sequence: TGTGCCACCAAACGACAGGCCATCATGAACACTGAAGCTTTCTTT. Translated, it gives CATKRQAIMNTEAFF.

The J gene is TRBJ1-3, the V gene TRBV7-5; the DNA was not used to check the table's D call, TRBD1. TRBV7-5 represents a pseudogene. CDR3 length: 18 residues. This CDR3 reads CVRSGNREHLHSGNTIYF. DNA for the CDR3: TGTGTCAGAAGCGGGAACAGGGAGCACTTGCACTCTGGAAACACCATATATTTT.

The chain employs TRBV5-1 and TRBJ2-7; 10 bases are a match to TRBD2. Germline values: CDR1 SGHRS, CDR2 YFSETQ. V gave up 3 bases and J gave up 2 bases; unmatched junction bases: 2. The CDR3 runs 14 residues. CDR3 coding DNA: TGCGCCAGCAGCTGGACTAGCGGACCCTACGAGCAGTACTTC. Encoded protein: CASSWTSGPYEQYF.

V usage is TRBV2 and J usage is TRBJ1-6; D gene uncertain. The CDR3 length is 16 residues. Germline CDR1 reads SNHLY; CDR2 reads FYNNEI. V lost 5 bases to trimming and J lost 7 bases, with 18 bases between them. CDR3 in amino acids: CASSPRAGGSNSPLHF. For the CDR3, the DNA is TGTGCCAGCAGTCCTCGAGCCGGCGGCTCGAATTCACCCCTCCACTTT.

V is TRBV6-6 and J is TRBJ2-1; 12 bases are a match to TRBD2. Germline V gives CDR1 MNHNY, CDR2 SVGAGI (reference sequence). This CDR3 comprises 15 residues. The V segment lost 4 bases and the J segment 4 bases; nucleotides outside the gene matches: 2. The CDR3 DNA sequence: TGTGCCAGCAGTTTTCTAGCGGGAGGGTACAATGAGCAGTTCTTC. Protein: CASSFLAGGYNEQFF.

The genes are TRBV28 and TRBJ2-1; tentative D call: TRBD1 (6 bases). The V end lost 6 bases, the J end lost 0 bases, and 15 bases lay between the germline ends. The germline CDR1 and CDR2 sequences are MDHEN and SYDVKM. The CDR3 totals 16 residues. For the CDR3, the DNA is TGTGCCAGCAGGCTTCTCACAGGGAGCTCCTACAATGAGCAGTTCTTC. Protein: CASRLLTGSSYNEQFF. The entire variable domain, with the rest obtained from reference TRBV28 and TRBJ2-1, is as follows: DVKVTQSSRYLVKRTGEKVFLECVQDMDHENMFWYRQDPGLGLRLIYFSYDVKMKEKGDIPEGYSVSREKKERFSLILESASTNQTSMYLCASRLLTGSSYNEQFFGPGTRLTVL.

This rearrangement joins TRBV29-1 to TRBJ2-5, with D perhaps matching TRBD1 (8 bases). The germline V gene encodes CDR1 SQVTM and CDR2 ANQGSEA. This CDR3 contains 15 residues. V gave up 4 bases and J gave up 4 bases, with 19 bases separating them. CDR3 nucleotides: TGCAGCGTTGTTCGGACAGGGAGGGACGGAGAGACCCAGTACTTC. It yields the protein CSVVRTGRDGETQYF.

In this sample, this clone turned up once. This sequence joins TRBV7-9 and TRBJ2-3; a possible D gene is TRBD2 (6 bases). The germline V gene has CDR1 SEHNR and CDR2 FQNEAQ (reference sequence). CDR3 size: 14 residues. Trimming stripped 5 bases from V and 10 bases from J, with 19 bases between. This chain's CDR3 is CASSPTGTGVSQYF. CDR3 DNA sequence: TGTGCCAGCAGCCCTACCGGGACTGGCGTTTCGCAGTATTTT.

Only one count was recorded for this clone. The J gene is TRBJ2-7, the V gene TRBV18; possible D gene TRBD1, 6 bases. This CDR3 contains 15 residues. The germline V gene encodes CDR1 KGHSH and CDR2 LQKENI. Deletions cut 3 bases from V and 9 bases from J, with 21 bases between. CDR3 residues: CASSPPPGHTRTQYF. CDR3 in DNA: TGTGCCAGCTCACCTCCTCCGGGACACACTCGTACGCAGTACTTC.

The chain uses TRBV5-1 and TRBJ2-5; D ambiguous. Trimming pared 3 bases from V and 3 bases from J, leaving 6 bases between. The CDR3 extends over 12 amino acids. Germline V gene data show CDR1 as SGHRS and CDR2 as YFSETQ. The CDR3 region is CASSYIKETQYF. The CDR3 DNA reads TGCGCCAGCAGCTACATAAAAGAGACCCAGTACTTC.

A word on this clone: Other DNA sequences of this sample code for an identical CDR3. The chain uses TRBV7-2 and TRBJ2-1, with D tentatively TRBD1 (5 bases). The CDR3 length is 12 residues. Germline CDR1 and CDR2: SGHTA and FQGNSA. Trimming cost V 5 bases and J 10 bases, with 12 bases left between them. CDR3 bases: TGTGCCAGCAGCCGGGCAGGGCGCGAGCAGTTCTTC. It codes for CASSRAGREQFF.

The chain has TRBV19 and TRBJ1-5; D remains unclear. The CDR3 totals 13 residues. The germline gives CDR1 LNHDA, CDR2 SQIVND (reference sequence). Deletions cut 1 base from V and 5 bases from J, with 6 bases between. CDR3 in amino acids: CASSIVFDQPQHF. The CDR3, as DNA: TGTGCCAGTAGTATAGTTTTCGATCAGCCCCAGCATTTT.

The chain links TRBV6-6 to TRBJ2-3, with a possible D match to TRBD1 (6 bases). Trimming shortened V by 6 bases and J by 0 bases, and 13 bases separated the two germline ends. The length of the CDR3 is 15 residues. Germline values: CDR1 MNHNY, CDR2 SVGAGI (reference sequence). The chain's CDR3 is CASSQQGKSTDTQYF. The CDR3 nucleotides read TGTGCCAGCAGCCAACAGGGAAAGAGCACAGATACGCAGTATTTT.

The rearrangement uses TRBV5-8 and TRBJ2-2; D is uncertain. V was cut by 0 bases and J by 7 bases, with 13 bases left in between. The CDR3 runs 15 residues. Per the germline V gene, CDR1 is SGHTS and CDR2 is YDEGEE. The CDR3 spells CASSLAGTGYGELFF. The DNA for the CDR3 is TGTGCCAGCAGCTTGGCCGGCACGGGTTACGGGGAGCTGTTTTTT.

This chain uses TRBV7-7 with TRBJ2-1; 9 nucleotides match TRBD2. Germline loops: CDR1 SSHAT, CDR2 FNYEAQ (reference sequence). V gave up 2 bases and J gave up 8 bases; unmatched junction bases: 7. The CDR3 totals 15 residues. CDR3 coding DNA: TGTGCCAGCAGCTTAACCCTAGCGGGGTCCCATGAGCAGTTCTTC. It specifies CASSLTLAGSHEQFF.

CDR3 amino acids: CASSTRTSGTDTQYF. CDR3 nucleotide sequence: TGTGCCAGCAGCACTCGGACTAGCGGCACAGATACGCAGTATTTT. This chain joins TRBV11-2 and TRBJ2-3, with 9 bases matching TRBD2. The CDR3 is 15 amino acids. From germline, CDR1 is SGHAT and CDR2 FQNNGV. Losses at the gene ends were 5 bases for V and 1 base for J; bases not matched to a gene: 4.

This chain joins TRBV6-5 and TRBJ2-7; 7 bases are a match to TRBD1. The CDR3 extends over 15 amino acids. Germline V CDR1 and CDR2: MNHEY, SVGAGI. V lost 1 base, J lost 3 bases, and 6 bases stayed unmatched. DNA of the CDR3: TGTGCCAGCAGTTACTTTGGACAGGAGGTCTACGAGCAGTACTTC. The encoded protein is CASSYFGQEVYEQYF.

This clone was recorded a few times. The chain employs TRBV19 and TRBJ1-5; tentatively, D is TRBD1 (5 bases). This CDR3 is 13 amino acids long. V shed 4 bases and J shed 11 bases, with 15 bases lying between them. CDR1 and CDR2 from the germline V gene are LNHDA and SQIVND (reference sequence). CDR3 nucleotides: TGTGCCAGTAGTACGGACATTATAGCAGCCCAGCATTTT. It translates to CASSTDIIAAQHF.

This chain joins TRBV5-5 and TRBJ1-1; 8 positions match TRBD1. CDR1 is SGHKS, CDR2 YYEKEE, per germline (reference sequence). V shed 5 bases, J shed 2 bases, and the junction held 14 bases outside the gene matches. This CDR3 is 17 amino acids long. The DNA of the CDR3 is TGTGCCAGCAGGCGCAGACCGGGACAGGCCGCAAACACTGAAGCTTTCTTT. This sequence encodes CASRRRPGQAANTEAFF.

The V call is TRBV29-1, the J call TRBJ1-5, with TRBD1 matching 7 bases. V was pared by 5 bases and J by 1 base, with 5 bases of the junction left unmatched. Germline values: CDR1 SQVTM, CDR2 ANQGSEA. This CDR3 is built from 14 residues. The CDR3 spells CSVRQTGSNQPQHF. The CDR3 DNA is TGCAGCGTTCGCCAGACAGGGAGCAATCAGCCCCAGCATTTT. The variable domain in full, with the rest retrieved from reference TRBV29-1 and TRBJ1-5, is SAVISQKPSRDICQRGTSLTIQCQVDSQVTMMFWYRQQPGQSLTLIATANQGSEATYESGFVIDKFPISRPNLTFSTLTVSNMSPEDSSIYLCSVRQTGSNQPQHFGDGTRLSIL.

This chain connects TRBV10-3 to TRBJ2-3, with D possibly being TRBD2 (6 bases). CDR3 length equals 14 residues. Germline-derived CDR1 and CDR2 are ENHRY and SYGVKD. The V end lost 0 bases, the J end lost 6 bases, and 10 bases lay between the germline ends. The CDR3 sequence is CAISESSGSDTQYF. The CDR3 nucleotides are TGTGCCATCAGTGAGTCTAGCGGTAGTGATACGCAGTATTTT.

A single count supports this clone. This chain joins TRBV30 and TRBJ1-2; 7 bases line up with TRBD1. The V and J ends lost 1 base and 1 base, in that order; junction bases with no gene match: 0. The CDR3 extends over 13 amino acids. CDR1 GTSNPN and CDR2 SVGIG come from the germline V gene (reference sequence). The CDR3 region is CAWSDRGNYGYTF. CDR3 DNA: TGTGCCTGGAGTGACAGGGGTAACTATGGCTACACCTTC.

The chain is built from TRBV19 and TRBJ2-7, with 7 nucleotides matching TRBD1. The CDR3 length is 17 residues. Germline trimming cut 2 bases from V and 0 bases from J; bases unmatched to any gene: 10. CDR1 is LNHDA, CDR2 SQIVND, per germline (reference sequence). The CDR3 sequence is CASSIYSGTVSSYEQYF. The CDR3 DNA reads TGTGCCAGTAGTATATACTCGGGGACAGTTAGCTCCTACGAGCAGTACTTC.

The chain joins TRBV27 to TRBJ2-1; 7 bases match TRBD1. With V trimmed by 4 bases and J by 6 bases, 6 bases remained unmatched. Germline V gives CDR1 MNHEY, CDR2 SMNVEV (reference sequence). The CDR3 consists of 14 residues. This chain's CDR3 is CASSYGTVGNEQFF. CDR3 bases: TGTGCCAGCAGTTACGGGACAGTCGGCAATGAGCAGTTCTTC.

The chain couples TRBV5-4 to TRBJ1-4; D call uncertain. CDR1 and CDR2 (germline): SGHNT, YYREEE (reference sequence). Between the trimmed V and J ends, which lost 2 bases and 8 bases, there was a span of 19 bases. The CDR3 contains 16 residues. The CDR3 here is CASSFPRPSGGEKLFF. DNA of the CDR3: TGTGCCAGCAGCTTCCCTAGGCCATCGGGAGGGGAAAAACTGTTTTTT.